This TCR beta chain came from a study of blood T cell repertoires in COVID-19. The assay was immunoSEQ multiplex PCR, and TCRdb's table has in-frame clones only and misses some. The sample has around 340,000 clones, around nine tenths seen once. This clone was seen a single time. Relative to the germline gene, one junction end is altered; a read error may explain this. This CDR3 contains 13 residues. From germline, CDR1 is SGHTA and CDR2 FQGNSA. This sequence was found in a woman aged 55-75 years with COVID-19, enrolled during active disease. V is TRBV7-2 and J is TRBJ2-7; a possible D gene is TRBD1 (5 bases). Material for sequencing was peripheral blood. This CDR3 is CASSLALDIFTDF. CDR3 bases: TGTGCCAGCAGCTTAGCCCTGGACATTTTCACGGACTTC.